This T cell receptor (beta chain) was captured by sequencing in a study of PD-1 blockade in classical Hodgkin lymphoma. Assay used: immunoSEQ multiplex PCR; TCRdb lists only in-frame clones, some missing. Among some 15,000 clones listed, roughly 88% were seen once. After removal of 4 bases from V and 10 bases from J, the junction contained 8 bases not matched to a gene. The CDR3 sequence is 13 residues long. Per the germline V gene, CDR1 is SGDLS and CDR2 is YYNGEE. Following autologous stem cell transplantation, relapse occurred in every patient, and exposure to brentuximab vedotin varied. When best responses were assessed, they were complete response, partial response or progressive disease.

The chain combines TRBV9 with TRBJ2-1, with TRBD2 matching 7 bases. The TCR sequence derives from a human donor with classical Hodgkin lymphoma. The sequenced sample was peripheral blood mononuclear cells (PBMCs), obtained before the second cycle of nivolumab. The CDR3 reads CASSSQGGDEQFF. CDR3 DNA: TGTGCCAGCAGCTCCCAGGGAGGGGACGAGCAGTTCTTC.